This is a list of T cell receptor beta chains from one sample in a study of beta chain features in type 1 diabetes. Generated by immunoSEQ multiplex PCR, the TCRdb table keeps only in-frame clones and is missing some. The sample has some 410,000 clones; 11% are singletons. Specimen: naive CD4+ T cells from blood. These TCRs come from a woman between 18 and 29 years old in good health. Each CDR3 is given with its conserved first and last residue. D genes are given only for firm matches. Only part of the rows carry a size: once, few, many, or a class if the clone is expanded.

J,size,V,D,DNA,CDR3
TRBJ1-2,NA,TRBV29-1,NA,TGCAGCGTTGGAACAGGGAACTATGGCTACACCTTC,CSVGTGNYGYTF
TRBJ1-2,NA,TRBV30,NA,TGTGCCTGGCAAACCGGGACCAGAAAGCGCTATGGCTACACCTTC,CAWQTGTRKRYGYTF
TRBJ1-5,few,TRBV25-1,NA,TGTGCCAGCAGATTAATGGGGGGGCCGGGTCAGCCCCAGCATTTT,CASRLMGGPGQPQHF
TRBJ2-1,NA,TRBV5-6,NA,TGTGCCAGCAGCTTGTCCCTAAACAATGAGCAGTTCTTC,CASSLSLNNEQFF
TRBJ1-2,few,TRBV15,NA,TGTGCCACCAGCAGAGGTGACAGCGGTTTGGGCTACACCTTC,CATSRGDSGLGYTF
TRBJ1-1,NA,TRBV2,NA,TGTGCCAGCAGCTACAGGAGAATGAACACTGAAGCTTTCTTT,CASSYRRMNTEAFF
TRBJ2-5,NA,TRBV18,NA,TGTGCCAGCTCCCGGACGGATCGGGGGACCCAGTACTTC,CASSRTDRGTQYF
TRBJ2-7,few,TRBV4-1,TRBD2,TGCGCCAGCAGCCAAGATCGGGCAAAGACTAGCGGGAGTGCTCACGAGCAGTACTTC,CASSQDRAKTSGSAHEQYF
TRBJ2-3,few,TRBV30,NA,TGTGCCTGGAGTGCCCTGAGGGGCCCTACGCAGTATTTT,CAWSALRGPTQYF
TRBJ1-1,NA,TRBV7-6,NA,TGTGCCAGCAGCCCCCTCGGAAGAGGACAGTTAACTGAAGCTTTCTTT,CASSPLGRGQLTEAFF
TRBJ2-3,few,TRBV7-9,NA,TGTGCCAGCAGCTTAGCGACAGATACGCAGTATTTT,CASSLATDTQYF
TRBJ1-6,few,TRBV7-6,TRBD1,TGTGCCAGCAGCTTAAAAACAGGGGGATGGGGTTCACCCCTCCACTTT,CASSLKTGGWGSPLHF
TRBJ2-3,NA,TRBV15,NA,TGTGCCACCAGCAGAGGGGGGACCTCCGGGCCCACAGATACGCAGTATTTT,CATSRGGTSGPTDTQYF
TRBJ2-1,few,TRBV25-1,NA,TGTGCCAGCAGTGACGCCAGGCGTGACAATGAGCAGTTCTTC,CASSDARRDNEQFF
TRBJ2-3,few,TRBV7-9,NA,TGTGCCAGCAGCTTAGGGTATACGCAGTATTTT,CASSLGYTQYF
TRBJ1-6,few,TRBV7-2,NA,TGTGCCAGCAGCAGGGCGGTTAATTCACCCCTCCACTTT,CASSRAVNSPLHF
TRBJ2-5,few,TRBV20-1,NA,TGCAGTGCTATCCGAGAGACCCAGTACTTC,CSAIRETQYF
TRBJ1-1,NA,TRBV2,NA,TGTGCCAGCAGTGTGGCGACTGAAGCTTTCTTT,CASSVATEAFF
TRBJ1-5,NA,TRBV29-1,NA,TGCAGCGTTGGTTCGCAGGGCGACCAGCCCCAGCATTTT,CSVGSQGDQPQHF
TRBJ1-5,NA,TRBV30,TRBD1,TGTGCCTGGAGTGTAACCGGGACAGGCTATCAGCCCCAGCATTTT,CAWSVTGTGYQPQHF
TRBJ2-1,few,TRBV11-2,NA,TGTGCCAGCAGCTACCGGGCAGGGGAAGTAGGTGAGCAGTTCTTC,CASSYRAGEVGEQFF
TRBJ2-3,few,TRBV7-2,TRBD1,TGTGCCAGCAGCCCTATAGGGGGCGTAACAGATACGCAGTATTTT,CASSPIGGVTDTQYF
TRBJ2-5,NA,TRBV4-1,NA,TGCGCCAGCAGCCAATCGGGACTGCAAGAGACCCAGTACTTC,CASSQSGLQETQYF
TRBJ2-7,few,TRBV6-6,NA,TGTGCCAGCAGCCTCAGCTCCTACGAGCAGTACTTC,CASSLSSYEQYF
TRBJ2-4,NA,TRBV7-9,TRBD1,TGTGCCAGCAGCCCGGGACAGGTCTCGGCCAAAAACATTCAGTACTTC,CASSPGQVSAKNIQYF
TRBJ2-3,few,TRBV7-9,NA,TGTGCCAGCAGCTTAGCTACGTATAGCACAGATACGCAGTATTTT,CASSLATYSTDTQYF
TRBJ1-6,NA,TRBV7-2,NA,TGTGCCAGCAGCTCGAAACTGAGCTCCTATAATTCACCCCTCCACTTT,CASSSKLSSYNSPLHF
TRBJ2-1,NA,TRBV7-2,NA,TGTGCCACCGCGAGGGGCACATTAAACGGGAATGAGCAGTTCTTC,CATARGTLNGNEQFF
TRBJ1-2,NA,TRBV30,NA,TGTGCCTGGACCGTTCGGGGAGACTACACCTTC,CAWTVRGDYTF
TRBJ2-7,few,TRBV7-9,TRBD2,TGTGCCAGCAGCTCCGCGCGTGGGCTAGCGGGAACCTACGAGCAGTACTTC,CASSSARGLAGTYEQYF
TRBJ2-1,NA,TRBV4-3,NA,TGCGCCAGCAGCCTGACTAGCTACAATGAGCAGTTCTTC,CASSLTSYNEQFF
TRBJ2-2,few,TRBV14,TRBD1,TGTGCCAGCAGGACAGGGACCACCGGGGAGCTGTTTTTT,CASRTGTTGELFF
TRBJ2-2,NA,TRBV29-1,NA,TGCAGCGTTACCACAGGGCAGAGCGCGAACACCGGGGAGCTGTTTTTT,CSVTTGQSANTGELFF
TRBJ2-7,NA,TRBV5-6,TRBD1,TGTGCCAGCAGCTTGGAGTGGGACAGATCCTACGAGCAGTACTTC,CASSLEWDRSYEQYF
TRBJ2-7,few,TRBV6-5,TRBD1,TGTGCCAGCAGTTACGCTCGGGGACAGACCTACGAGCAGTACTTC,CASSYARGQTYEQYF
TRBJ1-6,NA,TRBV9,TRBD1,TGTGCCAGCAGCCCCCGGGACAGGGCAACAATATCACCCCTCCACTTT,CASSPRDRATISPLHF
TRBJ2-2,NA,TRBV5-1,NA,TGCGCCAGCAAGGAAGAAGGGGAGCTGTTTTTT,CASKEEGELFF
TRBJ2-5,NA,TRBV18,NA,TGTGCCAGCTCACCACCCCCAGGGCGGGAGACCCAGTACTTC,CASSPPPGRETQYF
TRBJ2-1,few,TRBV5-1,NA,TGCGCCAGCGGGGGGCACGATGAGCAGTTCTTC,CASGGHDEQFF
TRBJ2-7,NA,TRBV7-3,TRBD2,TGTGCCAGCAGCCCATCTTACGGGACTAGCCTCTTTGAGCAGTACTTC,CASSPSYGTSLFEQYF
TRBJ2-3,few,TRBV7-9,TRBD2,TGTGCCAGCAGCTTGGCGGGAGGGACAGATACGCAGTATTTT,CASSLAGGTDTQYF
TRBJ1-4,NA,TRBV4-1,NA,TGCGCCAGCAGCCAAGAAATCCGGCTGAATGAAAAACTGTTTTTT,CASSQEIRLNEKLFF
TRBJ2-6,few,TRBV4-1,NA,TGCGCCAGCAGCCAAGAGAGGCAGGGCGGGTCTGGGGCCAACGTCCTGACTTTC,CASSQERQGGSGANVLTF
TRBJ2-7,few,TRBV7-9,NA,TGTGCCAGCAGCTTCGTTTACGAGCAGTACTTC,CASSFVYEQYF
TRBJ1-1,NA,TRBV7-9,NA,TGTGCCAGCAGCAAACAGGAGAACACTGAAGCTTTCTTT,CASSKQENTEAFF
TRBJ2-7,few,TRBV4-3,NA,TGCGCCAGCAGCCAAGATCGGTTAGCGTGGGAGCAGTACTTC,CASSQDRLAWEQYF
TRBJ1-1,few,TRBV30,NA,TGTGCCTGGGGTGGACGGACTTTAGGCGGTGAAGCTTTCTTT,CAWGGRTLGGEAFF
TRBJ2-1,few,TRBV4-3,NA,TGCGCCAGCAGCCAAGAGGAAGAGTCCTACAATGAGCAGTTCTTC,CASSQEEESYNEQFF
TRBJ2-5,few,TRBV7-3,TRBD1,TGTGCCAGCAGCCTGGACAGGGGGGTTAAGACCCAGTACTTC,CASSLDRGVKTQYF
TRBJ2-1,few,TRBV5-1,NA,TGCGCCAGCAGCTTGGGTAACTCCAATGAGCAGTTCTTC,CASSLGNSNEQFF
TRBJ1-1,few,TRBV27,TRBD1,TGTGCCAGCAGTCACAGGGGGAACACTGAAGCTTTCTTT,CASSHRGNTEAFF
TRBJ1-6,few,TRBV29-1,TRBD1,TGCAGCGTTGCCCTGGGACAGAATAATTCACCCCTCCACTTT,CSVALGQNNSPLHF
TRBJ1-2,few,TRBV6-6,NA,TGTGCCAGCAGACCCGCTGGCAACGGGCCTGGCTACACCTTC,CASRPAGNGPGYTF